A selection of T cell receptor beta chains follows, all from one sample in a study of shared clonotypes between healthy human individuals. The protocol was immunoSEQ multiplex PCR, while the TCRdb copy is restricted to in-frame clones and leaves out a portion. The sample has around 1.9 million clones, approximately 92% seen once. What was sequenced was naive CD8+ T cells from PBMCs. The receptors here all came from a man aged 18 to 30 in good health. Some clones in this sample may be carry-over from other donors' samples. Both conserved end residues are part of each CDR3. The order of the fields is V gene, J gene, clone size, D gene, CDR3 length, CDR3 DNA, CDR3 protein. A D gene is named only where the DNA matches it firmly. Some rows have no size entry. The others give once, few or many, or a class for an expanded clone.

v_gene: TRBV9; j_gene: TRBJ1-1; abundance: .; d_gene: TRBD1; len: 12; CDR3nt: TGTGCCAGTCAGGGGGCACAAACTGAAGCTTTCTTT; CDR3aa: CASQGAQTEAFF
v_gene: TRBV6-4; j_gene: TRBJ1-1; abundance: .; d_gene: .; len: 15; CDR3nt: TGTGCCAGCTCCCCCCAACGGGGGAGTGGGACTGAAGCTTTCTTT; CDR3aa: CASSPQRGSGTEAFF
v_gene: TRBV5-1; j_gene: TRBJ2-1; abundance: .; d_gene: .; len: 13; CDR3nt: TGCGCCCGACAGGCAACGCCGCCGGATGAGCAGTTCTTC; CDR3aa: CARQATPPDEQFF
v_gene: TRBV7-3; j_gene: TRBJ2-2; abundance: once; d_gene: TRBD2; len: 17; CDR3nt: TGTGCCAGCAGTCCTACCCGGGAGGGCCCGCGGACCGGGGAGCTGTTTTTT; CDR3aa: CASSPTREGPRTGELFF
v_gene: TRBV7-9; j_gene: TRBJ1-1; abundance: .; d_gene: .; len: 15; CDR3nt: TGTGCCAGCAGCTTAGCGGTGGTGGGACTCAATGAAGCTTTCTTT; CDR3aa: CASSLAVVGLNEAFF
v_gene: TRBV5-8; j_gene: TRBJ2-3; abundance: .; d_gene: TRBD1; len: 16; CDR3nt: TGTGCCAGCAGCGCCGGGACAGGGGGCGCAACAGATACGCAGTATTTT; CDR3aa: CASSAGTGGATDTQYF
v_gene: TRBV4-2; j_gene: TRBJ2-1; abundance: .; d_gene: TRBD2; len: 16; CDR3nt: TGTGCCAGCAGCCAAGATGCAAGCGGGGGTAACAATGAGCAGTTCTTC; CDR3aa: CASSQDASGGNNEQFF
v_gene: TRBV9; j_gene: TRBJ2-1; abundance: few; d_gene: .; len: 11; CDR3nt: TGTGCCAGCAGCGGCTCCAATGAGCAGTTCTTC; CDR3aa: CASSGSNEQFF
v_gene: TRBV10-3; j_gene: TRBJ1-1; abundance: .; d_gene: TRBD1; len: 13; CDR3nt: TGTGCCAGACGGGACAGACTGAACACTGAAGCTTTCTTT; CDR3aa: CARRDRLNTEAFF
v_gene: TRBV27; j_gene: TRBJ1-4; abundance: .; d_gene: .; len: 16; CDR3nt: TGTGCCAGCAGCCCCCGGGGATATGCAACTAATGAAAAACTGTTTTTT; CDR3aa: CASSPRGYATNEKLFF
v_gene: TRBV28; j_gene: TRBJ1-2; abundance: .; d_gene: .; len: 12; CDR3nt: TGTGCCAGCAGTTTTTCGTCTTATGGCTACACCTTC; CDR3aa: CASSFSSYGYTF
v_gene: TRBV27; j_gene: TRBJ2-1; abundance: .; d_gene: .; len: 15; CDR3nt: TGTGCCAGCGGGATTGTTGGGTGGGTATACAATGAGCAGTTCTTC; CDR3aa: CASGIVGWVYNEQFF
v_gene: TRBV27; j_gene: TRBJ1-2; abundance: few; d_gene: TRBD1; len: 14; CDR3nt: TGTGCCAGCAGTCGAGACAGGGACTATGAGGGCTACACCTTC; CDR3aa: CASSRDRDYEGYTF
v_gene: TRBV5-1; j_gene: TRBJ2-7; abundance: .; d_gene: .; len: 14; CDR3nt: TGCGCCAGCAGCTTGGGGCTCACACTCTACGAGCAGTACTTC; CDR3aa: CASSLGLTLYEQYF
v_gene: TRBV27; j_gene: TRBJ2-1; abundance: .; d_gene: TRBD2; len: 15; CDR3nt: TGTGCCAGCGTCCTCGGGACTAGCGGCTACAATGAGCAGTTCTTC; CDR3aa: CASVLGTSGYNEQFF
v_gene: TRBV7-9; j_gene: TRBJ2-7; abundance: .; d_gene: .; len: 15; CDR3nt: TGTGCCAGCAGCTCACCCCCGGGGGAATTCTACGAGCAGTACTTC; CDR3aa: CASSSPPGEFYEQYF
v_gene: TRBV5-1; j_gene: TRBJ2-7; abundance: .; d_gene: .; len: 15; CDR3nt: TGCGCCAGCAGCTTGGACAGGGCAAGAGTATACGAGCAGTACTTC; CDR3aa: CASSLDRARVYEQYF
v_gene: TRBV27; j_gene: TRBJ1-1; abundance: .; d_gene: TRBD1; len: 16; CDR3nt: TGTGCCAGCAGTTCCACCCTGGGCAGGGGGGGGACTGAAGCTTTCTTT; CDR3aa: CASSSTLGRGGTEAFF
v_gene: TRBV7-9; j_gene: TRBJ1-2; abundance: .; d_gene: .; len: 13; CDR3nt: TGTGCCAGCAGCTCTGACACTAGGAAGGGCTACACCTTC; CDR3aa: CASSSDTRKGYTF
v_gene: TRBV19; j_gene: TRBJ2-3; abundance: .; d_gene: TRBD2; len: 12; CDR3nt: TGTGCCAGTAGTAGTACTAGCGGGCCGCAGTATTTT; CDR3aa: CASSSTSGPQYF
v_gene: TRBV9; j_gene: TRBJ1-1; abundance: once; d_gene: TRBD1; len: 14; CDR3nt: TGTGCCAGCAGCTCAGGGGGCCGGATCACTGAAGCTTTCTTT; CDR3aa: CASSSGGRITEAFF
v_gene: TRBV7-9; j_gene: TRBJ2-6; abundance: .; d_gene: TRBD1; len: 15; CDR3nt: TGTGCCAGCGAATCGGGACAGGGGGCTTCCAACGTCCTGACTTTC; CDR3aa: CASESGQGASNVLTF